A single sample gave rise to the 27 T cell receptor beta chains below, sequenced in a study of blood T cell repertoires in COVID-19. Clones were read by immunoSEQ multiplex PCR, and TCRdb kept only the in-frame ones, dropping some. The sample shows 250,000 or so clones, over 80% of them seen only once. The sequencing input was PBMCs or T cells enriched from blood (not recorded which). Source of these receptors: a woman aged 40 to 50 who had been exposed to COVID-19.

This rearrangement joins TRBV5-6 to TRBJ2-2, with D possibly being TRBD2 (6 bases). Germline V gives CDR1 SGHDT, CDR2 YYEEEE. The CDR3 sequence is 14 residues long. The ends were cut back, 4 bases at V and 3 bases at J, with 10 bases in the middle. The CDR3 DNA reads as TGTGCCAGCAGCGGGAGGAGTTACACCGGGGAGCTGTTTTTT. This translates into CASSGRSYTGELFF.

Comments on this clone: At one of its ends the junction is not consistent with the germline gene, which may arise from a read error. The chain recombines TRBV5-1 with TRBJ1-2, with TRBD1 matching over 10 bases. The CDR3 runs 14 residues. The germline gives CDR1 SGHRS, CDR2 YFSETQ. CDR3 DNA sequence: TGTGCCAGCAGGAGTGGGGACAGGGGTGGTGGCTACACCTTC. Protein product: CASRSGDRGGGYTF.

V gene TRBV5-1 combines with J gene TRBJ1-1, with TRBD1 identical over 8 bases. The junction had 9 bases not matched to a gene; V was cut back by 1 base and J by 4 bases. Germline-derived CDR1 and CDR2 are SGHRS and YFSETQ. The CDR3 is 16 residues long. Written as DNA, the CDR3 is TGCGCCAGCAGCTTGCGAGCTCCACAGGGGGGCACTGAAGCTTTCTTT. Its protein is CASSLRAPQGGTEAFF.

The rearrangement uses TRBV7-3 and TRBJ2-7, with 8 bases identical to TRBD2. Looked up from germline, CDR1 is SGHTA and CDR2 is FQGTGA. The CDR3 has 15 amino acids. The ends lost 4 bases at V and 2 bases at J; junction bases unmatched: 7. CDR3 in DNA: TGTGCCAGCAGCTGCGCCCCACTAGCGGCCTACGAGCAGTACGTC. It translates to CASSCAPLAAYEQYV.

This clone has a single count. The gene calls are TRBV27 and TRBJ2-1, with 12 bases that match TRBD2. The ends lost 5 bases at V and 3 bases at J; junction bases unmatched: 2. The germline gives CDR1 MNHEY, CDR2 SMNVEV (reference sequence). The length of the CDR3 is 15 residues. Here the CDR3 reads CASSTSGRNYNEQFF. The CDR3 DNA is TGTGCCAGCAGTACTAGCGGGAGGAACTACAATGAGCAGTTCTTC.

The chain links TRBV13 to TRBJ2-7; 9 bases align to TRBD1. The CDR3 sequence is 16 residues long. V was pared by 0 bases and J by 5 bases, with 8 bases of the junction left unmatched. CDR1 is PRHDT, CDR2 FYEKMQ, per germline (reference sequence). CDR3 protein: CASSLGGGTGRNEQYF. In DNA form, the CDR3 reads TGTGCCAGCAGCTTAGGCGGGGGGACAGGGCGTAACGAGCAGTACTTC.

V and J are TRBV19 and TRBJ2-2; 11 bases map to TRBD2. After removal of 6 bases from V and 1 base from J, the junction contained 10 bases not matched to a gene. The germline V gene has CDR1 LNHDA and CDR2 SQIVND (reference sequence). The CDR3 is 18 amino acids. This CDR3 reads CASSWLAGGPRNTGELFF. CDR3 nucleotide sequence: TGTGCCAGTAGCTGGCTAGCGGGAGGTCCACGGAACACCGGGGAGCTGTTTTTT.

The gene calls are TRBV7-9 and TRBJ1-2; TRBD1 aligns across 8 bases. The CDR3 spans 15 residues. From germline, CDR1 is SEHNR and CDR2 FQNEAQ (reference sequence). The V gene end was trimmed by 1 base and the J gene end by 5 bases; junction bases not matched to a gene: 6. CDR3 DNA sequence: TGTGCCAGCAGCTTAGGCACAGGGGGTGGGTATGGCTACACCTTC. This gives the protein CASSLGTGGGYGYTF.

The V call is TRBV28, the J call TRBJ2-2; tentatively, D is TRBD1 (6 bases). Per the germline V gene, CDR1 is MDHEN and CDR2 is SYDVKM. This CDR3 is built from 15 residues. V was pared by 7 bases and J by 2 bases, with 14 bases between. Here the CDR3 reads CASTQPGTNTGELFF. DNA of the CDR3: TGTGCCAGCACCCAACCGGGGACAAACACCGGGGAGCTGTTTTTT.

The V gene is TRBV12-3 or TRBV12-4, the J gene TRBJ1-2, with unresolved D. The CDR3 is 13 amino acids. V was trimmed by 3 bases and J by 8 bases, leaving 13 bases between them. CDR3 bases: TGTGCCAGCAGTTTTAAACAGTCCAGCGGCTACACCTTC. The encoded protein is CASSFKQSSGYTF.

V is TRBV12-3 or TRBV12-4 and J is TRBJ2-1, with TRBD1 as a possible D gene (5 bases). The CDR3 totals 13 residues. The V gene lost 4 bases and the J gene lost 7 bases, with 11 bases spanning the gap. The CDR3 here is CASSYPGSNEQFF. The CDR3 bases are TGTGCCAGCAGTTACCCAGGGTCAAATGAGCAGTTCTTC.

This chain connects TRBV28 to TRBJ1-1, with D possibly being TRBD1 (5 bases). This CDR3 comprises 13 residues. Trimming took off 2 bases at V and 11 bases at J, with 15 bases between the two ends. The germline V gene encodes CDR1 MDHEN and CDR2 SYDVKM. CDR3 nucleotide sequence: TGTGCCAGCAGTTTACGGCCCCCCCGGGGGGCTTTCTTT. Translated: CASSLRPPRGAFF.

The chain uses TRBV2 and TRBJ2-6; the D gene is possibly TRBD1 (5 bases). Germline CDR1 reads SNHLY; CDR2 reads FYNNEI. The CDR3 runs 16 residues. V shed 5 bases and J shed 0 bases, with 11 bases lying between them. CDR3 sequence (DNA): TGTGCCAGCAGTAATAACAGGCCCTCTGGGGCCAACGTCCTGACTTTC. Translation gives CASSNNRPSGANVLTF.

The genes are TRBV5-4 and TRBJ1-1, with TRBD1 matching 7 bases. The CDR3 runs to 15 residues. Germline CDR1 reads SGHNT; CDR2 reads YYREEE (reference sequence). The V segment lost 4 bases and the J segment 1 base; nucleotides outside the gene matches: 7. The CDR3 spells CASSPDRESNTEAFF. In DNA, the CDR3 is TGTGCCAGCAGCCCCGACAGGGAGTCGAACACTGAAGCTTTCTTT.

This clone was observed a single time. Other DNA variants within this sample encode the same CDR3. The rearrangement uses TRBV3-1 (or the pseudogene TRBV3-2) and TRBJ2-5; tentatively, D is TRBD2 (5 bases). Trimming removed 0 bases from V and 5 bases from J, with 7 bases in between. CDR3 size: 13 residues. CDR1 LGHDT and CDR2 YNNKEL come from the germline V gene (reference sequence). The CDR3 sequence: CASSQDPGETQYF. CDR3 coding DNA: TGTGCCAGCAGCCAAGATCCGGGGGAGACCCAGTACTTC.

The rearrangement links TRBV4-3 to TRBJ1-4, with D hard to call. The CDR3 sequence is 19 residues long. CDR1 is LGHNA, CDR2 YSLEER, per germline. Trimming shortened V by 0 bases and J by 2 bases, and 19 bases separated the two germline ends. The CDR3: CASSQDPGLSQLTNEKLFF. The CDR3 nucleotides are TGCGCCAGCAGCCAAGACCCCGGACTATCTCAACTTACTAATGAAAAACTGTTTTTT.

The rearrangement links TRBV11-3 to TRBJ2-2, with D maybe TRBD2 (6 bases). Trimming pared 0 bases from V and 6 bases from J, leaving 20 bases between. CDR1 is SGHNT and CDR2 is YENEEA in the germline V gene. CDR3 length: 18 residues. In DNA form, the CDR3 reads TGTGCCAGCAGCTTAGATCCACCTTTAGGGAGGTGGCCCGGGGAGCTGTTTTTT. Its protein product is CASSLDPPLGRWPGELFF.

The rearrangement uses TRBV2 and TRBJ2-2; 7 bases align to TRBD2. Germline V lookup: CDR1 SNHLY, CDR2 FYNNEI. CDR3 length: 21 amino acids. Trimming took 3 bases from V and 3 from J; bases not matched to a gene: 22. CDR3 sequence reads: CASSDPLTLLRGGIYTGELFF. CDR3 DNA: TGTGCCAGCAGTGACCCGCTAACCCTCTTGAGGGGAGGGATATACACCGGGGAGCTGTTTTTT.

The V and J genes are TRBV24-1 and TRBJ1-3; the D is unclear. The germline V gene encodes CDR1 KGHDR and CDR2 SFDVKD. The CDR3 sequence is 15 residues long. V shed 0 bases and J shed 4 bases, with 9 bases lying between them. The CDR3 reads CATSDLRRAGNTIYF. For the CDR3, the DNA is TGTGCCACCAGTGATTTGCGGAGGGCCGGAAACACCATATATTTT.

V gene TRBV6-5 combines with J gene TRBJ2-1, with 10 bases aligning to TRBD1. Germline V gives CDR1 MNHEY, CDR2 SVGAGI. CDR3 length: 15 amino acids. V shed 7 bases, J shed 6 bases, and the junction held 9 bases outside the gene matches. CDR3 loop: CASMKEGQGGNEQFF. The CDR3 DNA sequence: TGTGCCAGCATGAAGGAAGGACAGGGGGGCAATGAGCAGTTCTTC.

The V call is TRBV27, the J call TRBJ2-2; unclear D gene. Germline values: CDR1 MNHEY, CDR2 SMNVEV (reference sequence). V lost 2 bases and J 5 bases, leaving 9 bases between the germline ends. This CDR3 is 14 amino acids long. CDR3 protein: CASSLGLRTGELFF. The DNA of the CDR3 is TGTGCCAGCAGTTTAGGGTTGAGGACCGGGGAGCTGTTTTTT.

The chain couples TRBV11-3 to TRBJ2-5; perhaps TRBD2 as D (6 bases). Germline V gives CDR1 SGHNT, CDR2 YENEEA. The CDR3 totals 17 residues. Trimming removed 5 bases from V and 2 bases from J, with 21 bases in between. CDR3 nucleotides: TGTGCCAGCAGCCCCGGTCGGGGAGGAGGGCTGCAAGAGACCCAGTACTTC. It specifies CASSPGRGGGLQETQYF.

V is TRBV27 and J is TRBJ1-2, with a tentative D call TRBD1 (5 bases). Germline V lookup: CDR1 MNHEY, CDR2 SMNVEV (reference sequence). The CDR3 covers 17 residues. Trimming shortened V by 6 bases and J by 5 bases, and 25 bases separated the two germline ends. The chain's CDR3 is CASRRRTSGGKWYGYTF. CDR3 DNA sequence: TGTGCCAGCAGGCGAAGGACTAGTGGGGGGAAATGGTATGGCTACACCTTC.

The chain employs TRBV6-5 and TRBJ1-5, with D possibly TRBD1 on 5 matching bases. The CDR3 length is 15 residues. Germline CDR1 and CDR2: MNHEY and SVGAGI. With 7 bases removed from V and 0 bases from J, the gap between germline ends came to 13 bases. The CDR3 coding sequence is TGTGCCAGCAAGATGGACAAAAATAGCAATCAGCCCCAGCATTTT. Encoded protein: CASKMDKNSNQPQHF.

The rearrangement uses TRBV7-2 and TRBJ1-1; D not certain. Germline lookup yields CDR1 SGHTA and CDR2 FQGNSA. The CDR3 is made up of 14 amino acids. Trimming took 5 bases from V and 0 from J, leaving 10 bases between them. The CDR3 DNA is TGTGCCAGCAGCCTCCACCAGATGAACACTGAAGCTTTCTTT. Translation gives CASSLHQMNTEAFF.

This chain connects TRBV19 to TRBJ1-5, with TRBD1 as a possible D gene (6 bases). V was trimmed by 3 bases and J by 0 bases, leaving 9 bases between them. The CDR3 contains 15 residues. Looked up from germline, CDR1 is LNHDA and CDR2 is SQIVND (reference sequence). The CDR3 nucleotides are TGTGCCAGTAGTATTTGGGACATTAGCAATCAGCCCCAGCATTTT. This encodes CASSIWDISNQPQHF.

The CDR3 here is CASSSRATSVADTQYF. CDR3 nucleotide sequence: TGTGCCAGCAGCTCCCGCGCCACTAGCGTGGCAGATACGCAGTATTTT. The J gene is TRBJ2-3, the V gene TRBV7-9; 7 bases agree with TRBD2. CDR1 SEHNR and CDR2 FQNEAQ come from the germline V gene (reference sequence). The V segment lost 4 bases and the J segment 4 bases; nucleotides outside the gene matches: 11. This CDR3 contains 16 residues.